This entry concerns a single T cell receptor beta chain. Its specificity is not known. The entry originates in a study of T cell repertoires in cytomegalovirus infection. At the level of the study: Use of recently identified HLA-C-restricted and well-studied HLA-B-restricted CMV epitopes was part of the study. Shared public TCR beta signatures pointed to both CMV infection and a matching HLA type. Overall study results and limits: HLA-C-restricted CMV-specific TCR beta clonotypes prevailed in the ex vivo response. Pooled public TCR beta family frequency picked out CMV carriers with the relevant HLA.

The CDR3 runs 16 residues. The trim removed 4 bases at V and 3 bases at J, leaving 6 bases unmatched. TCRdb re-analysed the reads in MiXCR, keeping a single row per CDR3 protein. The sample carries hundreds of thousands of distinct CDR3 sequences, under 55% recorded once. This chain uses TRBV12-3 or TRBV12-4 with TRBJ2-1; 10 nucleotides agree with TRBD2. This TCR came from a human donor in good health (CMV status not recorded). Some clones in this sample may be carry-over from other donors' samples. Material: cultured PBMCs, obtained from culture after CMV antigen stimulation. The CDR3 DNA reads TGTGCCAGCAGTTCCTTCACTAGCGGGAACTACAATGAGCAGTTCTTC. Amino acids: CASSSFTSGNYNEQFF.